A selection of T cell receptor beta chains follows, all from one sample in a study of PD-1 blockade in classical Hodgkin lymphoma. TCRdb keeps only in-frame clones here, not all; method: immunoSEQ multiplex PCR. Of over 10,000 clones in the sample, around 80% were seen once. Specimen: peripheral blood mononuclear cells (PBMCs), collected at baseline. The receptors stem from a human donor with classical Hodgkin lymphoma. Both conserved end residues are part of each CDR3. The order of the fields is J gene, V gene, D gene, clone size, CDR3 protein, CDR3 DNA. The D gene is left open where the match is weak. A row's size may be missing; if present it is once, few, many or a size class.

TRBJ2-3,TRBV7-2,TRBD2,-,CASSLISGGPSRADTQYF,TGTGCCAGCAGCTTAATTAGCGGGGGGCCGTCACGGGCAGATACGCAGTATTTT
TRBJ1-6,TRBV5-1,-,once,CASSLGMGPTYNSPLHF,TGCGCCAGCAGCTTGGGAATGGGACCTACCTATAATTCACCCCTCCACTTT
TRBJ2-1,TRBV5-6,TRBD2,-,CASSLYQGLALEQFF,TGTGCCAGCAGCTTGTATCAGGGACTAGCGTTGGAGCAGTTCTTC
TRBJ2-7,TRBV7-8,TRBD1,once,CASSFRDRGYEQYF,TGTGCCAGCAGCTTCCGGGACAGGGGCTACGAGCAGTACTTC
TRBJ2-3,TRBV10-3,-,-,CAISESLQRYTQYF,TGTGCCATCAGTGAGTCCCTACAGAGGTATACGCAGTATTTT
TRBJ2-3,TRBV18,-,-,CASSLDRSGTDTQYF,TGTGCCAGCTCACTTGACAGGTCAGGCACAGATACGCAGTATTTT
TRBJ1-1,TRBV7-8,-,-,CASSLRWNTEAFF,TGTGCCAGCAGCTTAAGATGGAACACTGAAGCTTTCTTT
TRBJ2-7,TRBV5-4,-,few,CASSVGGRGRDYEQYF,TGTGCCAGCAGCGTAGGGGGTAGGGGCAGGGACTACGAGCAGTACTTC
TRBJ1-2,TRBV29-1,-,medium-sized,CSVEPGNYGYTF,TGCAGCGTTGAGCCCGGGAACTATGGCTACACCTTC
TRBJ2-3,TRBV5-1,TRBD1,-,CASAGTGGEDTQYF,TGCGCCAGCGCCGGGACAGGGGGCGAAGATACGCAGTATTTT
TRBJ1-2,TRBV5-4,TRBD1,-,CASSPGQGHYGYTF,TGTGCCAGCAGCCCGGGACAGGGACACTATGGCTACACCTTC
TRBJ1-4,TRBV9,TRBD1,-,CASSVGTGGLEKLFF,TGTGCCAGCAGCGTCGGGACAGGGGGACTTGAAAAACTGTTTTTT
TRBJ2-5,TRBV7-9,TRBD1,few,CATGGQGRIQETQYF,TGTGCCACCGGGGGACAGGGGAGAATACAAGAGACCCAGTACTTC
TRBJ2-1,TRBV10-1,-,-,CASSAALGYNEQFF,TGCGCCAGCAGTGCCGCTCTTGGCTACAATGAGCAGTTCTTC
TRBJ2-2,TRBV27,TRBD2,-,CASWGSGSGELFF,TGTGCCTCATGGGGTAGCGGGAGTGGGGAGCTGTTTTTT
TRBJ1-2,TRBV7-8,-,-,CASSSAIYGYTF,TGTGCCAGCAGCTCAGCGATCTATGGCTACACCTTC
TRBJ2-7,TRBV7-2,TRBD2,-,CASRPGLVGYEQYF,TGTGCCAGCAGACCGGGACTAGTGGGGTACGAGCAGTACTTC
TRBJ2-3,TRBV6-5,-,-,CASSYQLGVGTQYF,TGTGCCAGCAGTTACCAACTGGGGGTGGGTACGCAGTATTTT
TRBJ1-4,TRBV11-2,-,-,CASSSGTYATNEKLFF,TGTGCCAGCAGCTCCGGGACCTATGCAACTAATGAAAAACTGTTTTTT
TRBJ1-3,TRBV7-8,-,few,CASSRDSGNTIYF,TGTGCCAGCAGCCGGGACTCTGGAAACACCATATATTTT
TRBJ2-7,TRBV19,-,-,CASSKGENPYEQYF,TGTGCCAGCAGTAAAGGCGAGAACCCCTACGAGCAGTACTTC
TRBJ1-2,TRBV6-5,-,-,CASSYQTARGFRGYTF,TGTGCCAGCAGTTACCAGACAGCCAGGGGCTTCCGTGGCTACACCTTC
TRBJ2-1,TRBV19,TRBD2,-,CASSIISLAGDNEQFF,TGTGCCAGTAGTATCATCTCACTAGCGGGAGACAATGAGCAGTTCTTC
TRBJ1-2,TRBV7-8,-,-,CASSPYRVSGPLANYGYTF,TGTGCCAGCAGCCCATACAGGGTTTCGGGACCTTTAGCTAACTATGGCTACACCTTC
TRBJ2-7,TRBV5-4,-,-,CASSLGGVNEQYF,TGTGCCAGCAGCTTGGGGGGCGTCAACGAGCAGTACTTC
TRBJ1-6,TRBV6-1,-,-,CASSGRSLNSPLHF,TGTGCCAGCAGTGGGAGAAGCTTGAATTCACCCCTCCACTTT
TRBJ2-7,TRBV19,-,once,CASSILVDFGHDYEQYF,TGTGCCAGTAGTATCCTCGTTGATTTCGGACACGATTACGAGCAGTACTTC
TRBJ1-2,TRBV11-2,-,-,CASSYRTGANYGYTF,TGTGCCAGCAGCTATAGGACCGGAGCTAACTATGGCTACACCTTC
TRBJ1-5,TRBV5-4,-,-,CASPGERSNQPQHF,TGTGCCAGCCCAGGGGAAAGGAGCAATCAGCCCCAGCATTTT
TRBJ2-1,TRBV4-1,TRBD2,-,CASMGDPKASGRYNEQFF,TGCGCCAGCATGGGGGACCCGAAGGCTAGCGGGAGGTACAATGAGCAGTTCTTC
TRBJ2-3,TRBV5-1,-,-,CASSPWTGRELLDTQYF,TGCGCCAGCAGCCCGTGGACAGGGCGGGAGCTACTAGATACGCAGTATTTT
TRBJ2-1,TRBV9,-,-,CASSVGTLHNEQFF,TGTGCCAGCAGCGTCGGGACTCTCCACAATGAGCAGTTCTTC
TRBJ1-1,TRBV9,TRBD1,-,CASSLRDRSDTEAFF,TGTGCCAGCAGCCTTCGGGACAGGTCGGACACTGAAGCTTTCTTT
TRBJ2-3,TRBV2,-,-,CASRTTGARTDTQYF,TGTGCCAGCAGAACCACAGGAGCCCGCACAGATACGCAGTATTTT
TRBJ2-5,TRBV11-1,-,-,CASSSPGFGETQYF,TGTGCCAGCAGCTCACCCGGTTTCGGGGAGACCCAGTACTTC
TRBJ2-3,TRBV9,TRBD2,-,CASSADPRTSGSGADTQYF,TGTGCCAGCAGCGCGGACCCACGGACTAGCGGGAGTGGAGCAGATACGCAGTATTTT
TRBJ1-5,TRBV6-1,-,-,CASSPTVMRNQPQHF,TGTGCCAGCAGTCCGACAGTGATGCGGAATCAGCCCCAGCATTTT
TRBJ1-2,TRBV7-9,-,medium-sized,CASIEGLEGGNGYTF,TGTGCCAGCATTGAAGGTCTCGAGGGTGGCAATGGCTACACCTTC
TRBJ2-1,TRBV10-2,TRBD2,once,CASTVLAGSYNEQFF,TGCGCCAGCACCGTACTAGCGGGATCCTACAATGAGCAGTTCTTC
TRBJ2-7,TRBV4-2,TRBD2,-,CASSQTSETYEQYF,TGTGCCAGCAGCCAGACTAGCGAAACCTACGAGCAGTACTTC
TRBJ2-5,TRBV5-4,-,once,CASSSPGLYQETQYF,TGTGCCAGCAGCTCCCCCGGACTTTACCAAGAGACCCAGTACTTC